These T cell receptor beta chains were read from a single sample in a study of molecular identifiers for immune sequencing clone quantification. Using its own MiXCR run on the PCR reads, TCRdb lists one record per CDR3 protein. Among about 640,000 distinct CDR3 sequences, less than 20% were seen once, and the ten largest hold about 0.9%. The material sequenced was naive CD8+ T cells from blood, with Jurkat cell RNA spiked in. These receptors were collected from a human donor in good health. Some libraries in this study had Jurkat cell RNA spiked in. Each CDR3 is given with its conserved first and last residue. The order of the fields is D gene, J gene, clone size, V gene, CDR3 protein, CDR3 DNA. A D gene is named only where the DNA matches it firmly. Size tells how often a clone was seen (once, few, many) or the class of an expanded clone, and some rows leave it out.

.	TRBJ2-7	many	TRBV30	CAWSVGRHNYEQYF	TGTGCCTGGAGTGTAGGCAGGCACAACTACGAGCAGTACTTC
.	TRBJ1-4	.	TRBV30	CAWSVRGAYEKLFF	TGTGCCTGGAGTGTTAGGGGGGCCTATGAAAAACTGTTTTTT
.	TRBJ2-7	many	TRBV20-1	CSAREGPEQYF	TGCAGTGCTAGAGAGGGCCCCGAGCAGTACTTC
TRBD1	TRBJ2-3	many	TRBV9	CASREGQSSTDTQYF	TGTGCCAGCAGAGAGGGACAGTCTAGCACAGATACGCAGTATTTT
.	TRBJ2-7	many	TRBV5-5	CASTDVQGNEQYF	TGTGCCAGCACCGATGTTCAGGGCAACGAGCAGTACTTC
TRBD2	TRBJ2-1	.	TRBV7-2	CTSSPTSGSYNEQFF	TGTACCAGCAGCCCTACTAGCGGGTCTTACAATGAGCAGTTCTTC
.	TRBJ2-5	few	TRBV11-2	CASRAAWAQETQYF	TGTGCCAGCCGAGCAGCGTGGGCCCAAGAGACCCAGTACTTC
.	TRBJ1-1	many	TRBV10-2	CASSGWGATEAFF	TGCGCCAGCAGTGGTTGGGGGGCAACTGAAGCTTTCTTT
.	TRBJ2-3	.	TRBV20-1	CSARDLTGWTDTQYF	TGCAGTGCTAGAGATTTAACAGGTTGGACAGATACGCAGTATTTT
TRBD2	TRBJ2-2	.	TRBV10-1	CASSDTGRATGELFF	TGCGCCAGCAGTGACACCGGGAGGGCCACCGGGGAGCTGTTTTTT
TRBD2	TRBJ2-3	few	TRBV19	CASSREEGLAGGIDTQYF	TGTGCCAGTAGTCGGGAGGAGGGACTAGCGGGGGGTATAGATACGCAGTATTTT
TRBD2	TRBJ2-7	few	TRBV6-2/TRBV6-3	CASSWRGAAYEQYF	TGTGCCAGCAGTTGGCGGGGGGCCGCCTACGAGCAGTACTTC
.	TRBJ2-5	many	TRBV14	CASSHYKYQETQYF	TGTGCCAGCAGCCACTACAAGTACCAAGAGACCCAGTACTTC
.	TRBJ2-7	many	TRBV4-3	CASSQDWSGSYEQYF	TGCGCCAGCAGCCAAGACTGGTCCGGCTCCTACGAGCAGTACTTC
.	TRBJ2-7	.	TRBV27	CASSSLAKTYEQYF	TGTGCCAGCAGTTCTCTAGCGAAGACCTACGAGCAGTACTTC
TRBD1	TRBJ1-6	many	TRBV6-5	CASSTTGEPNSPLHF	TGTGCCAGCAGTACCACAGGGGAACCTAATTCACCCCTCCACTTT
.	TRBJ1-1	.	TRBV5-8	CASNRQEINTEAFF	TGTGCCAGCAACAGACAGGAAATAAACACTGAAGCTTTCTTT
.	TRBJ2-7	.	TRBV14	CASSQNRAVSSYEQYF	TGTGCCAGCAGCCAAAACAGGGCTGTATCCTCCTACGAGCAGTACTTC
.	TRBJ2-7	.	TRBV28	CASSPSPRLEQYF	TGTGCCAGCAGTCCAAGCCCCCGCCTCGAGCAGTACTTC
.	TRBJ1-1	many	TRBV9	CASSVAGEEAFF	TGTGCCAGCAGCGTAGCTGGGGAGGAAGCTTTCTTT
.	TRBJ2-7	.	TRBV2	CASSGSGTFSYEQYF	TGTGCCAGCAGTGGAAGTGGGACTTTTTCCTACGAGCAGTACTTC
TRBD1	TRBJ2-2	few	TRBV4-2	CASSLRTGGAGELFF	TGTGCCAGCAGCCTCCGGACAGGTGGCGCCGGGGAGCTGTTTTTT
.	TRBJ2-1	.	TRBV27	CASSQMDSGNEQFF	TGTGCCAGCAGTCAAATGGACAGCGGGAATGAGCAGTTCTTC
.	TRBJ2-1	few	TRBV4-3	CASSQLLAPNEQFF	TGCGCCAGCAGCCAACTTCTAGCGCCAAATGAGCAGTTCTTC
TRBD1	TRBJ2-5	.	TRBV6-6	CASRAPGQQETQYF	TGTGCCAGCAGAGCCCCGGGACAGCAAGAGACCCAGTACTTC
.	TRBJ2-7	.	TRBV7-6	CASGLGVESYEQYF	TGTGCCAGCGGCTTGGGTGTAGAGTCCTACGAGCAGTACTTC
.	TRBJ2-3	many	TRBV30	CAWSVTSDTDTQYF	TGTGCCTGGAGTGTAACGAGTGACACAGATACGCAGTATTTT
.	TRBJ2-1	few	TRBV30	CAWSTVKGHYNEQFF	TGTGCCTGGAGTACCGTGAAGGGCCACTACAATGAGCAGTTCTTC
.	TRBJ1-3	many	TRBV2	CASSEAPLDTIYF	TGTGCCAGCAGTGAAGCGCCTCTTGACACCATATATTTT
TRBD2	TRBJ2-5	few	TRBV7-9	CASSPPRRGVETQYF	TGTGCCAGCAGCCCCCCCCGGCGGGGGGTAGAGACCCAGTACTTC
.	TRBJ2-5	many	TRBV5-1	CASRHGQTIRQETQYF	TGCGCCAGCAGGCACGGACAGACGATACGCCAAGAGACCCAGTACTTC
.	TRBJ2-7	many	TRBV28	CASSLKRTTTYEQYF	TGTGCCAGCAGTTTAAAGAGGACTACCACCTACGAGCAGTACTTC
.	TRBJ1-1	.	TRBV11-2	CASNIYRDGRVNTEAFF	TGTGCCAGCAACATATACCGGGACGGGCGGGTGAACACTGAAGCTTTCTTT
TRBD1	TRBJ1-1	few	TRBV19	CASKDRDRGSRSEAFF	TGTGCCAGTAAGGACCGGGACAGGGGGAGTAGGTCTGAAGCTTTCTTT
TRBD2	TRBJ2-1	few	TRBV28	CASSLLAGDVSYNEQFF	TGTGCCAGCAGTTTACTAGCGGGAGATGTCTCCTACAATGAGCAGTTCTTC
.	TRBJ2-3	many	TRBV6-1	CASSDSGPDTQYF	TGTGCCAGCAGTGATTCGGGGCCTGATACGCAGTATTTT
.	TRBJ1-1	.	TRBV19	CASSIALGEATEAFF	TGTGCCAGTAGTATAGCCTTGGGGGAGGCCACTGAAGCTTTCTTT
.	TRBJ2-3	many	TRBV6-6	CASSYYGTHTDTQYF	TGTGCCAGCAGTTACTATGGGACACACACAGATACGCAGTATTTT
TRBD2	TRBJ2-1	many	TRBV7-3	CASPTSGTFVNEQFF	TGTGCCAGCCCTACTAGCGGGACCTTTGTTAATGAGCAGTTCTTC
TRBD1	TRBJ2-1	.	TRBV7-2	CASSPRQGALYNEQFF	TGTGCCAGCAGCCCAAGACAGGGGGCACTATACAATGAGCAGTTCTTC
.	TRBJ2-5	.	TRBV11-2	CASRGTLGETQYF	TGTGCCAGCAGAGGAACACTTGGAGAGACCCAGTACTTC
.	TRBJ1-5	many	TRBV27	CASSAQGVYSNQPQHF	TGTGCCAGCAGTGCCCAGGGAGTCTATAGCAATCAGCCCCAGCATTTT
TRBD2	TRBJ2-1	many	TRBV7-6	CASRAQVAGVNEQFF	TGTGCCAGCAGAGCACAAGTAGCGGGAGTCAATGAGCAGTTCTTC
.	TRBJ2-5	.	TRBV6-5	CASSRGGRGRGIQETQYF	TGTGCCAGCAGTAGGGGGGGAAGGGGCAGGGGGATTCAAGAGACCCAGTACTTC
.	TRBJ1-5	many	TRBV6-6	CASSYSSLYSNQPQHF	TGTGCCAGCAGTTACTCTTCACTTTATAGCAATCAGCCCCAGCATTTT
.	TRBJ1-5	few	TRBV27	CASSLSHTYSNQPQHF	TGTGCCAGCAGTTTATCACACACCTATAGCAATCAGCCCCAGCATTTT
.	TRBJ2-3	few	TRBV7-2	CASSLLTKDTQYF	TGTGCCAGCAGCTTACTTACTAAAGATACGCAGTATTTT
.	TRBJ2-7	few	TRBV20-1	CSAQRVGDSYEQYF	TGCAGTGCGCAGAGGGTGGGCGACTCCTACGAGCAGTACTTC
TRBD2	TRBJ2-5	.	TRBV20-1	CSARDLGLAGVEETQYF	TGCAGTGCTAGAGACCTCGGACTAGCGGGGGTAGAAGAGACCCAGTACTTC
TRBD1	TRBJ2-7	.	TRBV11-2	CASSLIGGTGGTYEQCF	TGTGCCAGCAGCTTAATTGGGGGGACAGGGGGGACCTACGAGCAGTGCTTC
TRBD2	TRBJ2-3	many	TRBV12-3/TRBV12-4	CASTTRAGIDTQYF	TGTGCCAGCACCACCCGAGCGGGGATAGATACGCAGTATTTT
.	TRBJ2-1	.	TRBV19	CAGSIYSSYNEQFF	TGTGCCGGTAGTATATACAGCTCCTACAATGAGCAGTTCTTC
TRBD1	TRBJ2-5	.	TRBV10-3	CAIRDRDGTQYF	TGTGCCATCAGGGACAGGGACGGGACCCAGTACTTC
TRBD1	TRBJ2-1	.	TRBV11-2	CASSLGDRVIGEQFF	TGTGCCAGCAGCTTAGGGGACAGGGTAATAGGAGAGCAGTTCTTC
.	TRBJ2-3	many	TRBV19	CAGSSWFGDTQYF	TGTGCCGGGTCGTCGTGGTTTGGAGATACGCAGTATTTT
.	TRBJ2-7	many	TRBV12-3/TRBV12-4	CASSPYLQGFYEQYF	TGTGCCAGCAGTCCATACCTACAGGGATTCTACGAGCAGTACTTC
.	TRBJ2-6	many	TRBV4-1	CASSQEQSVSGANVLTF	TGCGCCAGCAGCCAAGAGCAGAGCGTATCTGGGGCCAACGTCCTGACTTTC